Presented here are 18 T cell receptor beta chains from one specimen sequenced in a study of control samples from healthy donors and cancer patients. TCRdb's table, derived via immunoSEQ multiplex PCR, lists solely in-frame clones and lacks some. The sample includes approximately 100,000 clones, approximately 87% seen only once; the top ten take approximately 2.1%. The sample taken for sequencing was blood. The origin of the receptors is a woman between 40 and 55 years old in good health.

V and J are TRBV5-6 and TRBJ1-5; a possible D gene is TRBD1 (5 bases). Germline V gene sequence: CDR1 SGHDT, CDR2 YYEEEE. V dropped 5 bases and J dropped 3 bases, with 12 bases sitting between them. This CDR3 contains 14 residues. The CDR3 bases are TGTGCCAGCAGAACGATGGGGGACAATCAGCCCCAGCATTTT. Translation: CASRTMGDNQPQHF.

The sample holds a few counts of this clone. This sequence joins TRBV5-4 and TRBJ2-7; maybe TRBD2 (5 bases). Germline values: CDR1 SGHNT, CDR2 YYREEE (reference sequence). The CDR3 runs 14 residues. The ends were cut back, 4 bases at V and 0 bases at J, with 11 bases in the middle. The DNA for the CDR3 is TGTGCCAGCAGCCGTGGTGGAGGCTCCTACGAGCAGTACTTC. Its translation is CASSRGGGSYEQYF. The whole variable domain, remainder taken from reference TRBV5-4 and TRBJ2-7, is ETGVTQSPTHLIKTRGQQVTLRCSSQSGHNTVSWYQQALGQGPQFIFQYYREEENGRGNFPPRFSGLQFPNYSSELNVNALELDDSALYLCASSRGGGSYEQYFGPGTRLTVT.

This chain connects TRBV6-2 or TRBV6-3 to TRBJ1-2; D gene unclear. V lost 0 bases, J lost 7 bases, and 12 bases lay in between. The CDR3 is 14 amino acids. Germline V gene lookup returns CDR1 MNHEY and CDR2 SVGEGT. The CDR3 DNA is TGTGCCAGCAGTTACTCGATGTCAGGCGGTGGCTACACCTTC. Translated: CASSYSMSGGGYTF.

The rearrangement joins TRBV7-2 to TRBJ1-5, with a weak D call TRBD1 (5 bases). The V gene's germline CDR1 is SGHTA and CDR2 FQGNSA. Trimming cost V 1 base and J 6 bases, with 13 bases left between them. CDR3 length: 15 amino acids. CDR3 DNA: TGTGCCAGCAGCTTAGGTCCCACAGGATCTCAGCCCCAGCATTTT. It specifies CASSLGPTGSQPQHF. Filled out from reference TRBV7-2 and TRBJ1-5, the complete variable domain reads GAGVSQSPSNKVTEKGKDVELRCDPISGHTALYWYRQSLGQGLEFLIYFQGNSAPDKSGLPSDRFSAERTGGSVSTLTIQRTQQEDSAVYLCASSLGPTGSQPQHFGDGTRLSIL.

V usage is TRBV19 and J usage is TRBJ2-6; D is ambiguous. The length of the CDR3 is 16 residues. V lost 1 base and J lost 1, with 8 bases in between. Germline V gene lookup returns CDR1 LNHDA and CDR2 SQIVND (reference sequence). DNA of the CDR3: TGTGCCAGTAGTATAGGACGGCATTCTGGGGCCAACGTCCTGACTTTC. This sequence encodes CASSIGRHSGANVLTF.

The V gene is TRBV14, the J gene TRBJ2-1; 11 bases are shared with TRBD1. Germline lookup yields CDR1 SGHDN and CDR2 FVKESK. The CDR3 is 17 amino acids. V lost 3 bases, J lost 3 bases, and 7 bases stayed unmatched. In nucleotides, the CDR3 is TGTGCCAGCAGCCATCACCGGGACAGGGGGATCTACAATGAGCAGTTCTTC. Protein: CASSHHRDRGIYNEQFF.

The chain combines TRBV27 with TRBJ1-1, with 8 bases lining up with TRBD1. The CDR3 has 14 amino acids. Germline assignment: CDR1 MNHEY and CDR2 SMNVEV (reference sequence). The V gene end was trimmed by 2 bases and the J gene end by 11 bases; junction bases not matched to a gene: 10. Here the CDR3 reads CASSLTRRTGLAFF. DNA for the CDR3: TGTGCCAGCAGTTTAACGCGACGGACAGGGTTGGCTTTCTTT.

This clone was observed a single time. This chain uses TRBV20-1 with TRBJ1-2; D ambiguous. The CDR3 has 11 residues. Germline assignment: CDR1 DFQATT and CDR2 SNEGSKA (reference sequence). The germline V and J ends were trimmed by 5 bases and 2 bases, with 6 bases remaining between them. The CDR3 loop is CSARPNYGYTF. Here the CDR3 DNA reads TGCAGTGCTCGCCCGAACTATGGCTACACCTTC.

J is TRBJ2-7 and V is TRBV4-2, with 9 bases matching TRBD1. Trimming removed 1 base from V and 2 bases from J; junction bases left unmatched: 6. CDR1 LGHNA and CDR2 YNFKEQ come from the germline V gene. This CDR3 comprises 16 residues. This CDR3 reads CASSQVSGQGAYEQYF. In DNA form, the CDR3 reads TGTGCCAGCAGCCAAGTTTCGGGACAGGGCGCCTACGAGCAGTACTTC.

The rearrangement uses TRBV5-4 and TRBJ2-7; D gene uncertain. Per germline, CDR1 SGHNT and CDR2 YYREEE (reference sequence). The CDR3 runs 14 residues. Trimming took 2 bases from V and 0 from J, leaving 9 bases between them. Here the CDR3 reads CASSFDRSSYEQYF. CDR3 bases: TGTGCCAGCAGCTTTGACCGGAGCTCCTACGAGCAGTACTTC. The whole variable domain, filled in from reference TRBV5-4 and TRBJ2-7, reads ETGVTQSPTHLIKTRGQQVTLRCSSQSGHNTVSWYQQALGQGPQFIFQYYREEENGRGNFPPRFSGLQFPNYSSELNVNALELDDSALYLCASSFDRSSYEQYFGPGTRLTVT.

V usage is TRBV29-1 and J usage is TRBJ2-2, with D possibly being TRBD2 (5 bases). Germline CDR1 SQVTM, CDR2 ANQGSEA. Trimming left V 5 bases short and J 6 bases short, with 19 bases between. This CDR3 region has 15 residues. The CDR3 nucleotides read TGCAGCGTTTACCGGGATCACTTTCGAGCCGGGGAGCTGTTTTTT. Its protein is CSVYRDHFRAGELFF.

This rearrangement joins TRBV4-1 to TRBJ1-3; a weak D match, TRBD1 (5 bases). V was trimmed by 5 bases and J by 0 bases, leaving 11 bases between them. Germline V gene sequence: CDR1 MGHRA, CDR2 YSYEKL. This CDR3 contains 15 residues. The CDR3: CASSTSTGSGNTIYF. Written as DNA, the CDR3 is TGCGCCAGCAGCACGTCTACAGGCTCTGGAAACACCATATATTTT.

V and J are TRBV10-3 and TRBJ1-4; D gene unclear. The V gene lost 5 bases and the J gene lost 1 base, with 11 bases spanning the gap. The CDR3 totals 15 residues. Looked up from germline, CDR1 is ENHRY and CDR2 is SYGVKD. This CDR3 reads CAISRHQETNEKLFF. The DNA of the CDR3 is TGTGCCATCAGTCGCCACCAGGAAACTAATGAAAAACTGTTTTTT.

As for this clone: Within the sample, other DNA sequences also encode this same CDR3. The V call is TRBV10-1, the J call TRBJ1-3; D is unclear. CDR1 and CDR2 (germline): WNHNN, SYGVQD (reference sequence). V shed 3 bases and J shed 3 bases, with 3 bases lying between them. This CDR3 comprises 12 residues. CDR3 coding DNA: TGCGCCAGCAGTGACGGTGGAAACACCATATATTTT. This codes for CASSDGGNTIYF.

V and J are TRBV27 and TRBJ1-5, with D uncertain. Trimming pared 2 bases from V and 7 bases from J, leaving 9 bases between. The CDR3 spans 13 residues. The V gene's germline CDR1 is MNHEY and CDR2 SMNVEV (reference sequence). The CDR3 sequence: CASSLRGSQPQHF. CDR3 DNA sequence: TGTGCCAGCAGTTTACGGGGTTCGCAGCCCCAGCATTTT.

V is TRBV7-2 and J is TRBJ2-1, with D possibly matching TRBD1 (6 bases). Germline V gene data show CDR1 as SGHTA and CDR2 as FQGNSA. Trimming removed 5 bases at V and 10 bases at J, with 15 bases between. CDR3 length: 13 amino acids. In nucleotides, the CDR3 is TGTGCCAGCAGCCAATACAGGGTGGAGGAGCAGTTCTTC. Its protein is CASSQYRVEEQFF.

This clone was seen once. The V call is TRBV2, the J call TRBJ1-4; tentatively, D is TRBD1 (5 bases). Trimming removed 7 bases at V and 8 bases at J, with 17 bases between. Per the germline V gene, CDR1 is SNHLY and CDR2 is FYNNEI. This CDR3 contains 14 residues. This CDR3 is CASTPRGGDEKLFF. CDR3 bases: TGTGCCAGCACTCCCCGAGGAGGGGACGAAAAACTGTTTTTT.

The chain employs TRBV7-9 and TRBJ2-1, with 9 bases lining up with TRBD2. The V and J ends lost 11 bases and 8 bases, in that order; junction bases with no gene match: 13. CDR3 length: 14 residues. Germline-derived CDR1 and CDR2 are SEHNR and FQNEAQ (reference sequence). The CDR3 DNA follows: TGTGCCGAGGGCTCGAGCGGGGGGAGGTATGAGCAGTTCTTC. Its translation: CAEGSSGGRYEQFF.